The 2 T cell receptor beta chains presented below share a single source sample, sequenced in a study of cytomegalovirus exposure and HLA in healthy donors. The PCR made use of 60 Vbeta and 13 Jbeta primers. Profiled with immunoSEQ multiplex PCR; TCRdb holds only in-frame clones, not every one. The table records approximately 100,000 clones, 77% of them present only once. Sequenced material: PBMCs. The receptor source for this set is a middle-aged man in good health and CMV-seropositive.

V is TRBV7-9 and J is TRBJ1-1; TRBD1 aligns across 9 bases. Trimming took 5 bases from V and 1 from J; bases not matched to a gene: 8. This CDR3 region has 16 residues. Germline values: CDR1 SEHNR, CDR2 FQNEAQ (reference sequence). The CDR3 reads CASSPNTGGPNTEAFF. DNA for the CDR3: TGTGCCAGCAGCCCAAATACAGGGGGCCCGAACACTGAAGCTTTCTTT.

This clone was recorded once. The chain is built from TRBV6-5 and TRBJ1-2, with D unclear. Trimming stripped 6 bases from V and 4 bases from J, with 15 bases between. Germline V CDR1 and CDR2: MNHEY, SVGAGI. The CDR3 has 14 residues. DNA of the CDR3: TGTGCCAGCAGCCCCGGGGAGGCGTTCTATGGCTACACCTTC. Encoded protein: CASSPGEAFYGYTF.